The clone carrying this T cell receptor beta chain was detected only a few times. As yet, its antigen is unknown. The sample belongs to a study of vaccination and CD4 T cells after COVID-19. The V gene end was trimmed by 6 bases and the J gene end by 6 bases; junction bases not matched to a gene: 15. The CDR3 spans 16 residues. CDR1 is MNHEY and CDR2 is SVGEGT in the germline V gene. CD4+ T cells that had been cultured provided DNA sequenced with the Oncomine TCR Beta short-read assay. TCRdb processed the PCR reads anew with MiXCR; each CDR3 protein has one entry. The data show some 25,000 distinct CDR3 sequences, about three fifths seen once. Study-wide points: Analysis covered relatively few convalescent patients and lacked any early post-infection timepoints.

Regarding treatment: roughly 10-day PBMC culture with coronavirus spike peptide pools or control peptides (ViraFEST assay). Cultures of PBMCs, a few million per well, were set up with about 9.4 IU/ml IL-2 and roughly 10 ug/ml peptide pools. The sequenced material came from CD4+ T cells from blood, cultured in vitro. The chain carries TRBV6-2 or TRBV6-3 and TRBJ2-3, with 7 nucleotides matching TRBD2. This sequence was found in a human donor who had recovered from COVID-19. CDR3 nucleotides: TGTGCCAGCAGGAGCGTTTTCAAGCGGGGCGGGGATACGCAGTATTTT. It encodes CASRSVFKRGGDTQYF.